This T cell receptor (beta chain) was observed in a study of OX40 agonist ivuxolimab in advanced cancers. Study at large: The group had a mean age of 60 years, ranged from 23 to 79, and was 75% to 85% male. Study-level findings and limits: The specificity for antigen of the expanded peripheral T cells was not determined. The CD4+ and CD8+ T cells in the blood had expanded clonally by week 6 at 0.1 to 3.0 mg/kg. Also showing low normalized T-cell clonal expansion were some of the nonresponders.

The CDR3 length is 13 residues. Germline CDR1 SGHTA, CDR2 FQGTGA. V dropped 5 bases and J dropped 5; count of bases not matched to a gene: 3. To note about this clone: Its antigen is unidentified.

Measured with immunoSEQ multiplex PCR; TCRdb has only the in-frame clones, and not every one. The sample has tens of thousands of clones, 70% to 90% seen once. This clonotype originated in an adult with an advanced solid tumor such as melanoma, head and neck, liver or kidney cancer. The rearrangement uses TRBV7-3 and TRBJ2-1; 7 bases fit TRBD1. The specimen comprised CD4+ or CD8+ T cells sorted from blood, sampled in a trial of the OX40 agonist ivuxolimab. The DNA of the CDR3 is TGTGCCAGCAGCGCGACAGGGAACAATGAGCAGTTCTTC. Protein product: CASSATGNNEQFF.